The T cell receptor (beta chain) under discussion was sequenced for a study of blood T cell repertoires in COVID-19. Authors' analysis steps: Researchers report that nucleated cell counts were estimated from reference gene primer amplification. Repertoires were generated with immunoSEQ multiplex PCR, while TCRdb's copy carries only in-frame clones and drops some. That table is the source of V, J and clone size, and D and trimming were worked out from the DNA. The sample consists of approximately 290,000 clones, approximately 85% of them appearing once. Germline CDR1 is KGHDR and CDR2 is SFDVKD. V was shortened by 3 bases and J by 6 bases, with 13 bases between the two germline ends. This CDR3 is built from 14 residues. Many counts were recorded for this clone.

The chain joins TRBV24-1 to TRBJ1-2, with D perhaps matching TRBD1 (6 bases). The sample consisted of peripheral blood. The clonotype was recovered from a human donor with COVID-19, enrolled during active disease. The donor label of this sample is uncertain. CDR3 sequence: CATSDPGTPNGYTF. CDR3 nucleotide sequence: TGTGCCACCAGTGATCCGGGGACACCAAATGGCTACACCTTC.